The rows below give T cell receptor beta chains drawn from one sample of a study of cytomegalovirus exposure and HLA in healthy donors. Clones were sequenced by immunoSEQ multiplex PCR, and TCRdb holds only the in-frame ones, with some missing. Among 90,000 to 100,000 clones listed, under 90% were seen once. Sequenced: PBMCs. The receptors shown here come from a man aged 50-60 years in good health and CMV-seronegative. The CDR3 runs from the conserved cysteine through the conserved F or W. A D gene is named only where the DNA matches it firmly. Expanded clones get a size class; other rows say once, few or many, or leave the size out.

clone_size j_call d_call v_call cdr3_aa cdr3_nt
. TRBJ1-4 TRBD1 TRBV10-2 CASRPGTGVEKLFF TGCGCCAGCAGACCCGGGACAGGGGTCGAAAAACTGTTTTTT
few TRBJ1-2 . TRBV4-2 CASSQGEGAGYTF TGTGCCAGCAGCCAAGGAGAGGGAGCCGGCTACACCTTC
. TRBJ2-7 . TRBV15 CATSREPGTTSYEQYF TGTGCCACCAGCAGAGAGCCCGGGACAACCTCCTACGAGCAGTACTTC
once TRBJ2-5 TRBD2 TRBV27 CASSLVAGDTETQYF TGTGCCAGCAGTTTAGTAGCGGGAGACACAGAGACCCAGTACTTC
. TRBJ2-7 . TRBV10-3 CAISEASHSYEQYF TGCGCCATCAGTGAAGCTAGTCACTCCTACGAGCAGTACTTC
. TRBJ2-1 TRBD1 TRBV19 CASSPGGRRSSPEQFF TGTGCCAGTAGCCCAGGGGGACGCCGCAGTTCACCTGAGCAGTTCTTC
. TRBJ2-2 . TRBV4-1 CASSQDNLGELFF TGCGCCAGCAGCCAAGATAACCTAGGGGAGCTGTTTTTT
. TRBJ2-5 TRBD1 TRBV7-6 CASSPGQGMGTQYF TGTGCCAGCAGCCCGGGACAGGGCATGGGGACCCAGTACTTC
. TRBJ1-3 . TRBV13 CASSEGGNTIYF TGTGCCAGCAGCGAGGGTGGAAACACCATATATTTT
. TRBJ2-1 . TRBV27 CASTVLGSNEQFF TGTGCCAGCACCGTACTGGGCTCCAATGAGCAGTTCTTC
. TRBJ1-2 TRBD1 TRBV6-5 CASAQGLRYGYTF TGTGCCAGTGCACAGGGGTTACGCTATGGCTACACCTTC
. TRBJ2-5 . TRBV11-3 CASSLVGVEGLRETQYF TGTGCCAGCAGCTTAGTTGGTGTGGAGGGTTTGAGGGAGACCCAGTACTTC
. TRBJ2-3 TRBD2 TRBV5-1 CASSASGTSTDTQYF TGCGCCAGCAGCGCTAGCGGGACTAGCACAGATACGCAGTATTTT
few TRBJ1-3 . TRBV18 CASSPRPASGNTIYF TGTGCCAGCTCACCACGCCCTGCGTCTGGAAACACCATATATTTT
. TRBJ2-7 TRBD2 TRBV11-1 CASSLGSGRSEQYF TGTGCCAGCAGTCTGGGTAGCGGGAGGAGCGAGCAGTACTTC
. TRBJ2-1 TRBD1 TRBV11-3 CASSLTWAGGEQFF TGTGCCAGCAGCTTAACTTGGGCAGGGGGTGAGCAGTTCTTC
. TRBJ1-4 TRBD1 TRBV29-1 CSVGLLGGQGTEKLFF TGCAGCGTTGGACTCCTAGGGGGACAGGGGACTGAAAAACTGTTTTTT
. TRBJ1-2 . TRBV6-5 CASSYDGGYTF TGTGCCAGCAGTTACGACGGGGGCTACACCTTC
once TRBJ2-5 TRBD2 TRBV6-5 CASSPLRGETQYF TGTGCCAGCAGTCCCCTGCGGGGGGAGACCCAGTACTTC
few TRBJ1-1 . TRBV6-6 CASSNTGWAEAFF TGTGCCAGCAGTAACACAGGGTGGGCTGAAGCTTTCTTT
. TRBJ1-1 TRBD1 TRBV5-1 CASSLQGDTEAFF TGCGCCAGCAGCCTGCAGGGGGACACTGAAGCTTTCTTT
. TRBJ2-2 TRBD2 TRBV7-3 CASSPSSGTGELFF TGTGCCAGCAGCCCCTCTAGCGGTACCGGGGAGCTGTTTTTT
. TRBJ2-7 TRBD2 TRBV27 CASSLRTSGSFGYEQYF TGTGCCAGCAGTTTAAGGACTAGCGGGAGTTTCGGGTACGAGCAGTACTTC
. TRBJ2-7 TRBD1 TRBV30 CAWSGQGFLYEQYF TGTGCCTGGAGTGGACAGGGGTTTTTATACGAGCAGTACTTC
. TRBJ2-3 . TRBV28 CASNPLGSASTDTQYF TGTGCCAGCAACCCATTGGGCAGTGCTAGCACAGATACGCAGTATTTT
. TRBJ1-4 . TRBV7-9 CASRRDKDVATNEKLFF TGTGCCAGCCGTCGGGACAAGGATGTTGCAACTAATGAAAAACTGTTTTTT
. TRBJ1-2 TRBD1 TRBV19 CASNARGVYGYGYTF TGTGCCAGTAACGCCAGGGGGGTATATGGCTATGGCTACACCTTC